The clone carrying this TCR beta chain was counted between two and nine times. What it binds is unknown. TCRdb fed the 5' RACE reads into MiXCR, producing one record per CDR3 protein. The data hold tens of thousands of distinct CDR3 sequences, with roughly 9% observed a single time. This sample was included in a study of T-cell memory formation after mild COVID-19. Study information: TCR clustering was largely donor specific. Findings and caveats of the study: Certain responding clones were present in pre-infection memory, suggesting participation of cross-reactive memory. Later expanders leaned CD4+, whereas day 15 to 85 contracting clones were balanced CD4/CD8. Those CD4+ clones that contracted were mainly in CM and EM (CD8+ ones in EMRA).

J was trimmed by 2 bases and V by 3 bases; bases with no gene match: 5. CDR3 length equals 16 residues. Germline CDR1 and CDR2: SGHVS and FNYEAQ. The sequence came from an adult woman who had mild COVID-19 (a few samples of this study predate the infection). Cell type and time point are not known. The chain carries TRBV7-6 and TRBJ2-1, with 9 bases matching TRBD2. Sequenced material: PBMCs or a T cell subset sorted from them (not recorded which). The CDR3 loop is CASSFATSGPYNEQFF. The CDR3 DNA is TGTGCCAGCAGCTTCGCGACTAGCGGACCCTACAATGAGCAGTTCTTC.